One T cell receptor beta chain is described in this entry. In the authors' workflow: Researchers report that nucleated cell counts were estimated from reference gene primer amplification. The repertoire was sequenced with immunoSEQ multiplex PCR; TCRdb's copy has only in-frame clones and lacks some. V and J calls and clone size are copied from that table; D and trimming were computed from the DNA. The sample records roughly 140,000 clones, approximately 80% being singletons. The source of the sample is a study of blood T cell repertoires in COVID-19. Whole-study context: Material from acute and convalescent COVID-19 was sourced from the United States, Italy and Spain. PBMCs, B-cell-depleted T cells, or T cells provided the cDNA or gDNA that made up the material.

The TCR comes from a woman aged 45-59 years in a cohort sampled during active or convalescent COVID-19. The specimen sequenced was peripheral blood.

Here the CDR3 reads CASSWQREVQYF. As DNA, the CDR3 is TGTGCCAGCAGCTGGCAAAGGGAGGTCCAGTACTTC. The chain links TRBV7-9 to TRBJ2-5; D is perhaps TRBD2 (6 bases). This CDR3 is built from 12 residues. Trimming stripped 4 bases from V and 10 bases from J, with 13 bases between. Germline V gene sequence: CDR1 SEHNR, CDR2 FQNEAQ (reference sequence).